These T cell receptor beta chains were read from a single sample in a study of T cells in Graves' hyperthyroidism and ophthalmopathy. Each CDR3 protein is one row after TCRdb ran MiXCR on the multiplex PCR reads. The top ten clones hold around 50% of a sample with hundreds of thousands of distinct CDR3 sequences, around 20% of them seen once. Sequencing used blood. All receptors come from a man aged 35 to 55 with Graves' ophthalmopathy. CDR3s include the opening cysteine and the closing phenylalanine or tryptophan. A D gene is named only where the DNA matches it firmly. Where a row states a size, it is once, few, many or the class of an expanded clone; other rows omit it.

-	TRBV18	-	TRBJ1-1	TGTGCCAGCTCACTGCACGGGGTGAACACTGAAGCTTTCTTT	CASSLHGVNTEAFF
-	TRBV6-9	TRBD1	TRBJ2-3	TGTGCCAGCAGCTACAGGGGGGTGAATACGCAGTATTTT	CASSYRGVNTQYF
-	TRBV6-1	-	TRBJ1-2	TGTGCCAGCAAAGGCCTCTATGGCTACACCTTC	CASKGLYGYTF
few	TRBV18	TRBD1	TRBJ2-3	TGTGCCAGCTCACCAACTCCCGGGACAGGTGCCGGGGATACGCAGTATTTT	CASSPTPGTGAGDTQYF
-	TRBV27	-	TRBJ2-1	TGTGCCAGCAGCAGTTTTATATCGGGGCCCTACAATGAGCAGTTCTTC	CASSSFISGPYNEQFF
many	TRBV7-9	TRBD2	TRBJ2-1	TGTGCCAGCAGCTTGGCTAGCGGGGGGACCAATGAGCAGTTCTTC	CASSLASGGTNEQFF
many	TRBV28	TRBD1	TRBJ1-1	TGTGCCAGCAGTTTCGGGACAGGGCGGGAAGCTTTCTTT	CASSFGTGREAFF
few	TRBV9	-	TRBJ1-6	TGTGCCAGCAGCGTAGACCAATCCATTGGCTATAATTCACCCCTCCACTTT	CASSVDQSIGYNSPLHF
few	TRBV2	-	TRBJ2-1	TGTGCCAGCAGTAGGTTAGTCTTGGGAAATGAGCAGTTCTTC	CASSRLVLGNEQFF
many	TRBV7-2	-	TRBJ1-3	TGTGCCAGCAGCTTAGTCCCCTGGGGAAACACCATATATTTT	CASSLVPWGNTIYF
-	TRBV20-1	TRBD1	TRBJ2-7	TGCAGTGCTACCCCCCGGGACAGAGTAATCTACGAGCAGTACTTC	CSATPRDRVIYEQYF
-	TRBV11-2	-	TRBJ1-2	TGTGCCAGCAGCCCCGGGGGCAGTTTCTATGGCTACACCTTC	CASSPGGSFYGYTF
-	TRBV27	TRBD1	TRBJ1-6	TGTGCCAGCAGGAAGACAGGGGGCCATTCACCCCTCCACTTT	CASRKTGGHSPLHF
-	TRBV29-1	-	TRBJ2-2	TGCAGCGTTGGGCCCGGCACCGGGGAGCTGTTTTTT	CSVGPGTGELFF
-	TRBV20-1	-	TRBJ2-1	TGCAGTGTCACCAGGGGGAGGGGGCATCTCAATGAGCAGTTCTTC	CSVTRGRGHLNEQFF
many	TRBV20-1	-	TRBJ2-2	TGCAGTGCTAGAGATTTGCGGGGACATACCGGGGAGCTGTTTTTT	CSARDLRGHTGELFF
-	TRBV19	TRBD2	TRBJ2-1	TGTGCCAGTAGTATCGGTACTAGCGGGGGGTACAATGAGCAGTTCTTC	CASSIGTSGGYNEQFF
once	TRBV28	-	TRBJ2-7	TGTGCCAGCAGCGATAAGGACAACTCCCACGAGCAGTACTTC	CASSDKDNSHEQYF
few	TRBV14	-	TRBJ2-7	TGTGCCAGCAGCCAATCGATTCGCCCCTACGAGCAGTACTTC	CASSQSIRPYEQYF
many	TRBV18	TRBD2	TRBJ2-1	TGTGCCAGCTCACCACGGGGGAGGGATGAGCAGTTCTTC	CASSPRGRDEQFF
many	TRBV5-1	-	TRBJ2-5	TGTGCCAGCAGCTTAGAAGAGACCCAGTACTTC	CASSLEETQYF
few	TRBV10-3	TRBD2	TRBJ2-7	TGTGCCATCACTCCGGGACTAGCGGGGTATCACGAGCAGTACTTC	CAITPGLAGYHEQYF
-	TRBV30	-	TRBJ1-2	TGTGCCTACCTGCGCCCCCCCATCGGGGACCCTATATCGGGCTACACCTTC	CAYLRPPIGDPISGYTF
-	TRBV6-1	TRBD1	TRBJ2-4	TGTGCCAGCACTCGGGACAGGGATGGGGCCAAAAACATTCAGTACTTC	CASTRDRDGAKNIQYF
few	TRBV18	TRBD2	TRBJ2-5	TGTGCCAGCTCACCGGCCAGGACTAGCGGGCAAGAGACCCAGTACTTC	CASSPARTSGQETQYF
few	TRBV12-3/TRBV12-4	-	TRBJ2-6	TGTGCCAGCAGTTGGGGGGGAGGGGGCGGCTCTGGGGCCAACGTCCTGACTTTC	CASSWGGGGGSGANVLTF
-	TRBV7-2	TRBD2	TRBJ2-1	TGTGCCAGCAGCTTCGGGACTAGCGGGAGCATTTATGAGCAGTTCTTC	CASSFGTSGSIYEQFF
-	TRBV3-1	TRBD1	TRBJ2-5	TGTGCCAGCAGCGGTTGGGCAGGGGGCAAAGAGACCCAGTACTTC	CASSGWAGGKETQYF
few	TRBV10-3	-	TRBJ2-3	TGTGCCATCAGTGCTCGGACATCTACAAGCACAGATACGCAGTATTTT	CAISARTSTSTDTQYF
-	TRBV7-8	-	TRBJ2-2	TGTGCCAGCAGCCAATTTGGTCTAACCGGGGAGCTGTTTTTT	CASSQFGLTGELFF
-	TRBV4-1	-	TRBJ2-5	TGCGCCAGCAGCCAAGGAGGACGGGCCCAAGAGACCCAGTACTTC	CASSQGGRAQETQYF
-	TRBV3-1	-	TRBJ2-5	TGTGCCAGCAGCCACGACCTCCAAGAGACCCAGTACTTC	CASSHDLQETQYF
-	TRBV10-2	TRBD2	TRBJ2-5	TGCGCCAGGCGAAGACTAGCGGGGGCCGGGGAGACCCAGTACTTC	CARRRLAGAGETQYF
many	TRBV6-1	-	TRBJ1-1	TGTGCCAGCACTAAAGGGGGGATCACTGAAGCTTTCTTT	CASTKGGITEAFF
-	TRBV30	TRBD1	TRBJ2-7	TGTGCCCTAGGACAGGGTGGCTACGAGCAGTACTTC	CALGQGGYEQYF
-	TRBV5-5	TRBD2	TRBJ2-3	TGTGCCAGCAGAGCGAGCGGGAGCCCAGATACGCAGTATTTT	CASRASGSPDTQYF
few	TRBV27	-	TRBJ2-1	TGTGCCAGCAGTCCCGAGTGGGGTTCCTACAATGAGCAGTTCTTC	CASSPEWGSYNEQFF
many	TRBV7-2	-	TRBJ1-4	TGTGCCAGCAGCTTTACGAACCTGGCAGAAAAACTGTTTTTT	CASSFTNLAEKLFF
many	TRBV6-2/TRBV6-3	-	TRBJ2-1	TGTGCCAGCAGTTTACAATCCCCCCACAATGAGCAGTTCTTC	CASSLQSPHNEQFF
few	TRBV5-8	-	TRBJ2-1	TGTGCCAGCAGCTTGGTGTTGGGCTCCTACAATGAGCAGTTCTTC	CASSLVLGSYNEQFF
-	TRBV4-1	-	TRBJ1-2	TGCGCCAGCAGCCAAGGTTACGGCGACAATGGCTACACCTTC	CASSQGYGDNGYTF
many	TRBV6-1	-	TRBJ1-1	TGTGCCAGCAGGGGGGTCGGGGGTTCTCCCGGGTACACTGAAGCTTTCTTT	CASRGVGGSPGYTEAFF
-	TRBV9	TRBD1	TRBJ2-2	TGTGCCAGCAGCGCGGGACAGGGGGCATGGTTAACCGGGGAGCTGTTTTTT	CASSAGQGAWLTGELFF